A selection of T cell receptor beta chains follows, all from one sample in a study of T cell responses to AZD1222 COVID-19 vaccine. Clones were read by immunoSEQ multiplex PCR, and TCRdb kept only the in-frame ones, dropping some. The sample contains 95,000 to 150,000 clones, over 80% of which appear only once. The material was peripheral blood, obtained on day 0 of AZD1222 vaccination. These receptors all stem from an adult in good health. The conserved cysteine and the conserved F or W are not part of the CDR3 here. A D gene is named only where the DNA matches it firmly.

V gene	D gene	J gene	CDR3 protein
TRBV19	TRBD2	TRBJ2-1	ASSILGASGSNEQF
TRBV28	NA	TRBJ1-4	ASSSPEKLF
TRBV7-9	NA	TRBJ1-2	ASSLFVANYGYT
TRBV27	NA	TRBJ1-1	ASSLRPENTEAF
TRBV10-3	TRBD1	TRBJ1-1	AISEGDRSTEAF
TRBV19	TRBD2	TRBJ2-7	ASMGTRAYEQY
TRBV11-2	TRBD2	TRBJ2-3	ASSLDREREGLDTQY
TRBV7-2	NA	TRBJ1-2	ASSQSGENYGYT
TRBV5-4	NA	TRBJ1-2	ASSLGQLGYGYT
TRBV3-1/TRBV3-2	TRBD1	TRBJ1-2	ASSQDLPGQGGYGYT
TRBV5-1	NA	TRBJ2-1	ASSLMQGTLYNEQF
TRBV9	NA	TRBJ1-1	ASSVASGVSDTEAF
TRBV6-5	TRBD1	TRBJ1-2	ASSYEGAGGGYGYT
TRBV7-2	TRBD1	TRBJ2-1	ASSARDSFYNEQF
TRBV29-1	NA	TRBJ2-1	SVEERGDANEQF
TRBV5-6	NA	TRBJ1-5	ASSRGSGPNQPQH
TRBV9	NA	TRBJ2-1	ASSVQGSYNEQF
TRBV6-1	NA	TRBJ1-5	ASSEIGGGERQPQH
TRBV7-9	NA	TRBJ2-7	ASSSPGQSYEQY
TRBV29-1	TRBD1	TRBJ2-7	SVEDETGTRTQY
TRBV5-1	TRBD1	TRBJ2-1	ASSLGQGGAYNEQF
TRBV9	NA	TRBJ1-2	ASSEGDSAGYT
TRBV30	NA	TRBJ1-2	AWRSIRGDGYT
TRBV19	NA	TRBJ1-1	ASSFLRNTEAF
TRBV6-4	TRBD2	TRBJ2-3	ASSDRLAGSTDTQY
TRBV4-3	TRBD2	TRBJ2-5	ASSQEGRGQETQY
TRBV28	NA	TRBJ1-2	ASSFLARAPVVT
TRBV5-6	TRBD2	TRBJ2-7	ASSLRLAGVNDEQY